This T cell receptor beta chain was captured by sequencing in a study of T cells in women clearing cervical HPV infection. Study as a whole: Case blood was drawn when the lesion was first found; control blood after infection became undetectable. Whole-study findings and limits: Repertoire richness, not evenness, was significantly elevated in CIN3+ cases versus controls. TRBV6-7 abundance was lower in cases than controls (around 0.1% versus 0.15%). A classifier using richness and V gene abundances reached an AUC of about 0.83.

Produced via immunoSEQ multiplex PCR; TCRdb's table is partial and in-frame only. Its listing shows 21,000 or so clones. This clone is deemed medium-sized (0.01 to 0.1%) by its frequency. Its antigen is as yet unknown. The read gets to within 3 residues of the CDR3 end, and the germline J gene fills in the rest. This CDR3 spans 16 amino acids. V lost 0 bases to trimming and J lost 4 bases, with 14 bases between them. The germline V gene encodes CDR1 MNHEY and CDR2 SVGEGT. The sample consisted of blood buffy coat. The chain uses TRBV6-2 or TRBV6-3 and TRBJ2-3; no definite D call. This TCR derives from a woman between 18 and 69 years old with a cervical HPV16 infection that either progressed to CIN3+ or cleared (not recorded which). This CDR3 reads CASSYSSSARSDTQYF. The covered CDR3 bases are TGTGCCAGCAGTTACTCGAGTTCGGCTAGATCAGATACG.